The source of this T cell receptor (beta chain) is a study of spatial heterogeneity in lung cancer. Study in general: Compared with alpha-chain sequences, beta-chain sequences were consistently detected in greater numbers. TCR and UMI combinations that were unique each appeared, on average, more than ten times in raw reads.

Time point denoted: sample taken at primary tumor resection. Whole RNA from tumor, nontumor lung or frozen PBMC was sequenced unsorted. The donors, about 78 patients with untreated early-stage non-small cell lung cancer, provided the samples. This CDR3 spans 15 amino acids. The germline CDR1 and CDR2 sequences are MNHEY and SVGAGI. The ends lost 6 bases at V and 3 bases at J; junction bases unmatched: 7. Many counts were recorded for this clonotype. This beta chain is a stray sequence in a library constructed for alpha chains; its clone size is not meaningful. TCR cDNA molecules each carried a unique molecular identifier. TCRdb called the 5' RACE reads again in MiXCR, with one record for every CDR3 protein. The sample lists more than 9,000 distinct CDR3 sequences; 5.5% to 8% were seen once.

The chain employs TRBV6-5 and TRBJ1-3; 8 nucleotides line up with TRBD1. The specimen comprised normal lung tissue next to the tumor, sampled at surgery. The TCR originated in a male donor with early-stage non-small cell lung cancer. CDR3 in DNA: TGTGCCAGCAGCGGGGACAGGTTATATGGAAACACCATATATTTT. Its translation is CASSGDRLYGNTIYF.